This T cell receptor (beta chain) was documented in a study of cytomegalovirus exposure and HLA in healthy donors. 60 Vbeta and 13 Jbeta primers were used in PCR. Profiled with immunoSEQ multiplex PCR; TCRdb holds only in-frame clones, not every one. The repertoire holds approximately 130,000 clones, with 70% to 80% as singletons. This clone came up once. The CDR3 runs to 13 residues. Trimming took 6 bases from V and 5 from J, leaving 13 bases between them. Germline V gives CDR1 MNHNS, CDR2 SASEGT. This chain uses TRBV6-1 with TRBJ1-1; D uncertain. The sequencing sample was made of PBMCs. The receptor was isolated from a man between 45 and 60 years old in good health and CMV-seronegative. The CDR3: CASRAGWRTEAFF. The CDR3 coding sequence is TGTGCCAGCAGAGCGGGGTGGAGAACTGAAGCTTTCTTT.